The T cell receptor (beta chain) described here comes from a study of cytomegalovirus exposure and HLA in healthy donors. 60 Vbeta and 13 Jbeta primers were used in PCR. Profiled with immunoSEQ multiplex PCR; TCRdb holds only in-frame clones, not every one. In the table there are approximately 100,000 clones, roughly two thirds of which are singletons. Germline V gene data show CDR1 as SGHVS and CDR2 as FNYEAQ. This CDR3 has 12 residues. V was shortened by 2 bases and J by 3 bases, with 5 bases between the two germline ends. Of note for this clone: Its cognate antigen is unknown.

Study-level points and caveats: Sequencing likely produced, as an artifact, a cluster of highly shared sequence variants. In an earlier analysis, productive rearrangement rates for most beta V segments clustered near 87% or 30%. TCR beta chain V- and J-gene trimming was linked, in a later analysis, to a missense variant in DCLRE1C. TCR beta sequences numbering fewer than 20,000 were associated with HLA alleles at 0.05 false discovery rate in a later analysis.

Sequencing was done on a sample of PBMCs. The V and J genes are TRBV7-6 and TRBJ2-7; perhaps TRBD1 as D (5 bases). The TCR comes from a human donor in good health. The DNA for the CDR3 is TGTGCCAGCAGCTTACAGGGCTACGAGCAGTACTTC. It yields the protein CASSLQGYEQYF. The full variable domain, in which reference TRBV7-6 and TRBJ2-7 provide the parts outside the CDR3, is GAGVSQSPRYKVTKRGQDVALRCDPISGHVSLYWYRQALGQGPEFLTYFNYEAQQDKSGLPNDRFSAERPEGSISTLTIQRTEQRDSAMYRCASSLQGYEQYFGPGTRLTVT.